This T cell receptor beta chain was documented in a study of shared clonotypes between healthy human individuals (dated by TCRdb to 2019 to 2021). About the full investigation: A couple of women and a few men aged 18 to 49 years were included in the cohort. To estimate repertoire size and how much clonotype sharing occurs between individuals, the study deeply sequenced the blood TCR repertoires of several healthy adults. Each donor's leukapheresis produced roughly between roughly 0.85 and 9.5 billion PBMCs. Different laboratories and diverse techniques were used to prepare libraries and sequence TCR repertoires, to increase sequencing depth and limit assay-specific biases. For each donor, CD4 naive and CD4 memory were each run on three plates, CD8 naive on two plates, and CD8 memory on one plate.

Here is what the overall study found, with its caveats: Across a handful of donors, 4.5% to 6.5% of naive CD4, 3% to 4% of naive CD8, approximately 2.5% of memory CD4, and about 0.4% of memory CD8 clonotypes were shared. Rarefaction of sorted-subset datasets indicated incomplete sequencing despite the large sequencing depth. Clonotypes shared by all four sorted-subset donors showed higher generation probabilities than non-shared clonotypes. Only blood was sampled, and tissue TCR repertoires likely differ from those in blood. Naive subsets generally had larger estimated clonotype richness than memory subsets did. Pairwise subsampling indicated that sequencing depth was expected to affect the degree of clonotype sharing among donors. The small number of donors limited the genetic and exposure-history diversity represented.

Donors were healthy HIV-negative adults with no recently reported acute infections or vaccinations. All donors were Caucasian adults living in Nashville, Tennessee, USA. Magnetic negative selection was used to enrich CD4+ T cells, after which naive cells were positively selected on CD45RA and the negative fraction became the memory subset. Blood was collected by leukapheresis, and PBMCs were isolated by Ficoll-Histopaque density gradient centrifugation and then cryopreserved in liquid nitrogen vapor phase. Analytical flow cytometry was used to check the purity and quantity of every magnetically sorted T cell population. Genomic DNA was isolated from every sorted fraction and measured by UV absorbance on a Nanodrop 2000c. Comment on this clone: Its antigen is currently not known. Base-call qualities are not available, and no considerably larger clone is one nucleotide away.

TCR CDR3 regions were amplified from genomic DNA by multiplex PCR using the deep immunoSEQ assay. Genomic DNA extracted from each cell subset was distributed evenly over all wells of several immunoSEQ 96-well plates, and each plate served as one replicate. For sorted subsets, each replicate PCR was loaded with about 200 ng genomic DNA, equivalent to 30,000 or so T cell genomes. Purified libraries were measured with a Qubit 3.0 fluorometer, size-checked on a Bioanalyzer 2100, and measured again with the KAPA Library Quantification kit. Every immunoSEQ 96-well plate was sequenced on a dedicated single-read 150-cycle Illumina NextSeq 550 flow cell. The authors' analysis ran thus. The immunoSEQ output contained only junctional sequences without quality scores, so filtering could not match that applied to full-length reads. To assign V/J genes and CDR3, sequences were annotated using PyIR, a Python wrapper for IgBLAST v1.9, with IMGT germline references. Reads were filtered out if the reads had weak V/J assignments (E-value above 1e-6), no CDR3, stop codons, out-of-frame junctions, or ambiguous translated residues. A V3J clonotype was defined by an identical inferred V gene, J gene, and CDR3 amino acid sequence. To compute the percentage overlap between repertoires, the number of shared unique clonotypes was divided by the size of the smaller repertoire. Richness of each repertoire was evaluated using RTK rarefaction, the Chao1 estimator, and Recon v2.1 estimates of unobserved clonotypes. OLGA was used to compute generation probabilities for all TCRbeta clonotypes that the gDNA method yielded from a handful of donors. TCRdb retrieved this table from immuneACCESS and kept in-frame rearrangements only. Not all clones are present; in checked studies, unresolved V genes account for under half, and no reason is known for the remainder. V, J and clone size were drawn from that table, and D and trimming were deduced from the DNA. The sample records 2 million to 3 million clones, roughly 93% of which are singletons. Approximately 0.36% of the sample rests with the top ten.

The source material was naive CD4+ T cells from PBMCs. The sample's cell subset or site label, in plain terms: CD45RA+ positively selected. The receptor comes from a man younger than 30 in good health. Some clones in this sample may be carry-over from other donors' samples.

The CDR3 loop reads CASRPPNTGELFF. The DNA reads as follows: TGTGCCAGCAGGCCGCCCAACACCGGGGAGCTGTTTTTT. The V gene is TRBV6-5 and the J gene is TRBJ2-2; a confident D gene designation cannot be given. Between the V and J ends, shortened by 6 bases and 2 bases respectively, the junction contains 7 bases. The CDR3 has 13 amino acids, counting the end cysteine and phenylalanine. The CDR3 DNA has 39 bases and is translated from base 1. The germline V gene supplies CDR1 MNHEY and CDR2 SVGAGI.